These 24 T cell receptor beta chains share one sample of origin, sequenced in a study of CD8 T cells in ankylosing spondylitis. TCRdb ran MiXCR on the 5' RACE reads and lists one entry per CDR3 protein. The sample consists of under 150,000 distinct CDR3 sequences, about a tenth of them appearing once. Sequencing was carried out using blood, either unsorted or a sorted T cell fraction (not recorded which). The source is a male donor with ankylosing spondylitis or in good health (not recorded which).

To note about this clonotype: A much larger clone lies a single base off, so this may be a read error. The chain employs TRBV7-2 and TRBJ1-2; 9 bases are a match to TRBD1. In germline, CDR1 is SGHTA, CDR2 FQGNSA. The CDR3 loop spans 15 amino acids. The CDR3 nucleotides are TGTGCCAACAGCACCCGGGGACAGGGCCCCTATGGCTACACCTTC. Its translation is CANSTRGQGPYGYTF.

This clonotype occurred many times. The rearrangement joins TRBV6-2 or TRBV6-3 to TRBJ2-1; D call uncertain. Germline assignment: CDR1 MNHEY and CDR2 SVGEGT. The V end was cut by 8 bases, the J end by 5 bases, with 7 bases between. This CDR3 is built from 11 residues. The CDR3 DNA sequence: TGTGCCAGCCGGAAAAACAATGAGCAGTTCTTC. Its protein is CASRKNNEQFF.

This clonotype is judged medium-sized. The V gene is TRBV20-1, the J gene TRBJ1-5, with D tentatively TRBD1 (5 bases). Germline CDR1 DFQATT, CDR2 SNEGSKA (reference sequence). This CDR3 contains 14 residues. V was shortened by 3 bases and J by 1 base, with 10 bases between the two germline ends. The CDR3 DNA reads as TGCAGTGCTAGCGACCGGGACAGCAATCAGCCCCAGCATTTT. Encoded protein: CSASDRDSNQPQHF.

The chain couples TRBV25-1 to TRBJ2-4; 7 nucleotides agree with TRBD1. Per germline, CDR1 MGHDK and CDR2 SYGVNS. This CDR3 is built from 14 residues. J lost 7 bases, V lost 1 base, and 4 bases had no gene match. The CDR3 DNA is TGTGCCAGCAGTGAATCAGGGGGTAGGAACATTCAGTACTTC. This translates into CASSESGGRNIQYF.

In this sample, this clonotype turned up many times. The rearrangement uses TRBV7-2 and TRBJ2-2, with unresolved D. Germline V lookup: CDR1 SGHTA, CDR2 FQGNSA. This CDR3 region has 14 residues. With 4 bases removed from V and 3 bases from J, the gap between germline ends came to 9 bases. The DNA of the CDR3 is TGTGCCAGCAGCTCTCAACGGGACACCGGGGAGCTGTTTTTT. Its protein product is CASSSQRDTGELFF.

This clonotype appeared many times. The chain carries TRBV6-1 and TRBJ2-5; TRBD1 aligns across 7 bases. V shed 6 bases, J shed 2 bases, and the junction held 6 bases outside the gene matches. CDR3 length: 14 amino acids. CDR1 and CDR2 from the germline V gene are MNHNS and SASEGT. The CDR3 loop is CASSLDRVQETQYF. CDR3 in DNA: TGTGCCAGCAGCCTAGACAGGGTACAAGAGACCCAGTACTTC.

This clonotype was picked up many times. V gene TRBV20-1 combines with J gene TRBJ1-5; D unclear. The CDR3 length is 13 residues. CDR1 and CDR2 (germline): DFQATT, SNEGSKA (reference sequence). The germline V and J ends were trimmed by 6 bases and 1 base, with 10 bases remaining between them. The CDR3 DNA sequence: TGCAGTGCCAGCAGGTCCAGCAATCAGCCCCAGCATTTT. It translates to CSASRSSNQPQHF.

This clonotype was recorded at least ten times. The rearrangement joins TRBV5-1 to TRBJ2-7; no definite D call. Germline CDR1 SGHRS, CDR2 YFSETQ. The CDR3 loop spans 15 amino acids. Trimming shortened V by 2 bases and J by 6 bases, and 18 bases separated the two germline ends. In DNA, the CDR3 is TGCGCCAGCAGCTTACATTGGGGTGAACTCTCCGAGCAGTACTTC. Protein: CASSLHWGELSEQYF. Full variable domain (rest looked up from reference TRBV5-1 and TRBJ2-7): KAGVTQTPRYLIKTRGQQVTLSCSPISGHRSVSWYQQTPGQGLQFLFEYFSETQRNKGNFPGRFSGRQFSNSRSEMNVSTLELGDSALYLCASSLHWGELSEQYFGPGTRLTVT.

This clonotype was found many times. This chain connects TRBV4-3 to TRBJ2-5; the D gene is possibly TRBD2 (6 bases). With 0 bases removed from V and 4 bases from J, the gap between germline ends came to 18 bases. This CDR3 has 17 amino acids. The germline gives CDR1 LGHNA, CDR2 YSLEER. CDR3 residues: CASSQDRTGEWGETQYF. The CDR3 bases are TGCGCCAGCAGCCAAGATCGGACGGGAGAGTGGGGAGAGACCCAGTACTTC.

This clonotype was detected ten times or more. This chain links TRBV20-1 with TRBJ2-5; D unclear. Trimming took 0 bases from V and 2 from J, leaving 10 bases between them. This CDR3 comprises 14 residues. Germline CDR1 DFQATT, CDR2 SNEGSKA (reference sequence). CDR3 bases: TGCAGTGCTAGAGAGCTGCGCCTACAAGAGACCCAGTACTTC. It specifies CSARELRLQETQYF.

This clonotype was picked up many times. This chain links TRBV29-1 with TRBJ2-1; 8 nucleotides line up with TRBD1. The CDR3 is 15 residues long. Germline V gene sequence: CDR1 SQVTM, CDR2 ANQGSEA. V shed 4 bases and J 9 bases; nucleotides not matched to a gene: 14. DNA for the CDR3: TGCAGCGTTGCACAGGATGGACAGGGTCGGATTGAGCAGTTCTTC. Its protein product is CSVAQDGQGRIEQFF.

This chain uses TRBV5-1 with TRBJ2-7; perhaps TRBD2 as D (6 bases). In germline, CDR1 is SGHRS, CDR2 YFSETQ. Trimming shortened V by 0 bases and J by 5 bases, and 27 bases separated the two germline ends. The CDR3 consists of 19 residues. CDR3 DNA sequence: TGCGCCAGCAGCTTGGAGTACCAGGGACTGGGTCCCATTATGGACGAGCAGTACTTC. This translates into CASSLEYQGLGPIMDEQYF. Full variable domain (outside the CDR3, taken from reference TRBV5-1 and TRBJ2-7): KAGVTQTPRYLIKTRGQQVTLSCSPISGHRSVSWYQQTPGQGLQFLFEYFSETQRNKGNFPGRFSGRQFSNSRSEMNVSTLELGDSALYLCASSLEYQGLGPIMDEQYFGPGTRLTVT.

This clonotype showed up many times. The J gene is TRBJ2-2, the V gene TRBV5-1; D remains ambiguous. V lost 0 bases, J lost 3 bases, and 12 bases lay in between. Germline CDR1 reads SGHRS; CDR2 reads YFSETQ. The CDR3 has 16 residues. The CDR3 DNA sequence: TGCGCCAGCAGCTTGGGTCTCGGTCGGCACACCGGGGAGCTGTTTTTT. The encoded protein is CASSLGLGRHTGELFF.

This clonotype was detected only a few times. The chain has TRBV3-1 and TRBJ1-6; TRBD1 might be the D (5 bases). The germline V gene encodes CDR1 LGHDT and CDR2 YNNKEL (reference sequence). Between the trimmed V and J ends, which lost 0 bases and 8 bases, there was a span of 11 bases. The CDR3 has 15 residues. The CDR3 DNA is TGTGCCAGCAGCCAAGATCCGCAGGGTTATTCACCCCTCCACTTT. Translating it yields CASSQDPQGYSPLHF. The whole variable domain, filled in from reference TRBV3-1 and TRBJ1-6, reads DTAVSQTPKYLVTQMGNDKSIKCEQNLGHDTMYWYKQDSKKFLKIMFSYNNKELIINETVPNRFSPKSPDKAHLNLHINSLELGDSAVYFCASSQDPQGYSPLHFGNGTRLTVT.

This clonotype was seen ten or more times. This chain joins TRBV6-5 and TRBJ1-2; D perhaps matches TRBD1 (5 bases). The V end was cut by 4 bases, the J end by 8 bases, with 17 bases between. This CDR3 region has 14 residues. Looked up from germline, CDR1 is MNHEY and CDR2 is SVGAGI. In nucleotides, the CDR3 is TGTGCCAGCAGTTCATCTGGGGGTGACTGGGGCTACACCTTC. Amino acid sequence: CASSSSGGDWGYTF.

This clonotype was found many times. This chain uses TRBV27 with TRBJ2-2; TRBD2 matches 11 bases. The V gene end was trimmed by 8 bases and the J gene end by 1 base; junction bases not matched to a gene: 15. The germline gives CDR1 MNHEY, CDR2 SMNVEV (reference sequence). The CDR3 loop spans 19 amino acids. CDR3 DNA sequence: TGTGCCAGCTCCCCCCGATACCTAGCGGGAGGAGGGAACACCGGGGAGCTGTTTTTT. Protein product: CASSPRYLAGGGNTGELFF.

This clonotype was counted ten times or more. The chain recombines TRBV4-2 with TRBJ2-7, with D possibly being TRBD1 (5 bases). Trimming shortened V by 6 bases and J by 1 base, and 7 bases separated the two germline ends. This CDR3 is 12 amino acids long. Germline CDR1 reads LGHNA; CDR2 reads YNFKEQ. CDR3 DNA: TGTGCCAGCAGTCCAGGGTCCTACGAGCAGTACTTC. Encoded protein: CASSPGSYEQYF.

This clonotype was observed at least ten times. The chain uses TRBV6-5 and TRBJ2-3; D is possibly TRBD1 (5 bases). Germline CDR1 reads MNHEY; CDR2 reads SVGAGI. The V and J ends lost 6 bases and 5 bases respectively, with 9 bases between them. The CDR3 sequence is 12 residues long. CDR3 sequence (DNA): TGTGCCAGCAGGGGGCCACAAGATACGCAGTATTTT. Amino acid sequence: CASRGPQDTQYF.

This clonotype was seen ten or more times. The CDR3 region is CSVEPVGGDTQYF. CDR3 bases: TGCAGCGTTGAGCCCGTGGGGGGAGATACGCAGTATTTT. V is TRBV29-1 and J is TRBJ2-3; possibly TRBD2 for D (6 bases). V was shortened by 3 bases and J by 5 bases, with 12 bases between the two germline ends. Germline V gene lookup returns CDR1 SQVTM and CDR2 ANQGSEA. CDR3 length: 13 amino acids.

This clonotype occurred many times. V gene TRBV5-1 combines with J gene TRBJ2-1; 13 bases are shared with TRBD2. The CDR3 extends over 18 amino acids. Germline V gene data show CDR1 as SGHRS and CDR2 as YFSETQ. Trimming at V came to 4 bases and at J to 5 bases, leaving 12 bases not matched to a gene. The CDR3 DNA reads TGCGCCAGCAGCACAGGACTAGCGGGAGAGATCCGGGACAATGAGCAGTTCTTC. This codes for CASSTGLAGEIRDNEQFF.

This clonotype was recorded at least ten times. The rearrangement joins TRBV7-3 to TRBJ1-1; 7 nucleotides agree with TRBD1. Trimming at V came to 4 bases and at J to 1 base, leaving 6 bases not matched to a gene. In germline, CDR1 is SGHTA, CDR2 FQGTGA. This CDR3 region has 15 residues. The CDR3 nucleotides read TGTGCCAGCAGCTATGGGACAGCACCGAACACTGAAGCTTTCTTT. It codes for CASSYGTAPNTEAFF.

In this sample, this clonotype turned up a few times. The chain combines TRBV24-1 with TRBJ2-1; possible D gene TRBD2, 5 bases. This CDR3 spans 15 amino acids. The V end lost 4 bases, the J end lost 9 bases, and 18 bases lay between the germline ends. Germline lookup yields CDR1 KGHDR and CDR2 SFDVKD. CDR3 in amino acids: CATSDPLGASGEQFF. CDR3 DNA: TGTGCCACCAGTGACCCACTGGGCGCGAGCGGTGAGCAGTTCTTC.

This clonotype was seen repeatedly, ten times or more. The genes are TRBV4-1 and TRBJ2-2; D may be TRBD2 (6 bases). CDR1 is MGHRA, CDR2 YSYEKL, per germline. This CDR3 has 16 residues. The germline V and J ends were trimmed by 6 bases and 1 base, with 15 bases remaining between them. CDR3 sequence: CASSRHEAGNTGELFF. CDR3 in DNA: TGCGCCAGCAGTCGCCATGAAGCGGGGAACACCGGGGAGCTGTTTTTT.

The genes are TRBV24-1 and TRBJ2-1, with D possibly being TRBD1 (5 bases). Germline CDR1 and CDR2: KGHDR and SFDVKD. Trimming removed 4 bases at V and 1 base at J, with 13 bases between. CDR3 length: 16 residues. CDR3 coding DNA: TGTGCCACCAGTGACTCGACAGCAGTATCCTACAATGAGCAGTTCTTC. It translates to CATSDSTAVSYNEQFF.